A selection of T cell receptor beta chains follows, all from one sample in a study of identifying expanded T cells in peripheral blood. Sequencing was performed with immunoSEQ multiplex PCR; in TCRdb, only in-frame clones are kept and a portion is missing. The sample shows around 85,000 clones, approximately 89% of them seen only once. Sequencing was performed on blood. The receptor set was obtained from a person between 18 and 75 years old in good health. Both conserved end residues are part of each CDR3. A D gene is named only where the DNA matches it firmly. A clone size is listed for some rows: how often the clone was seen (once, few, many), or a class if it is expanded.

.	.	TRBV25-1	TRBJ1-2	TGTGCCAGCAGTGAACCAAGCCTATCCTATGGCTACACCTTC	CASSEPSLSYGYTF
.	.	TRBV28	TRBJ2-2	TGTGCCAGCAGCCCAGAGGCGGACACGAACACCGGGGAGCTGTTTTTT	CASSPEADTNTGELFF
.	TRBD1	TRBV30	TRBJ2-7	TGTGCCTGGAGTGACGAAGCGACAGGGGGCTACGAGCAGTACTTC	CAWSDEATGGYEQYF
.	.	TRBV5-5	TRBJ2-3	TGTGCCAGCAGCCCGGACTCAGATACGCAGTATTTT	CASSPDSDTQYF
.	.	TRBV6-5	TRBJ1-1	TGTGCCAGCAGTTTAAAACCCTGGGGGCACACTGAAGCTTTCTTT	CASSLKPWGHTEAFF
.	.	TRBV4-3	TRBJ2-1	TGCGCCAGCAGCCAGTGGGCCCGGGGTCTCGACAATGAGCAGTTCTTC	CASSQWARGLDNEQFF
.	.	TRBV6-5	TRBJ2-5	TGTGCCAGCAGTTGGGGACTCGAGGGACAAGAGACCCAGTACTTC	CASSWGLEGQETQYF
.	.	TRBV29-1	TRBJ2-6	TGCAGCGCCGGGCCCTCTGGGGCCAACGTCCTGACTTTC	CSAGPSGANVLTF
.	.	TRBV19	TRBJ1-1	TGTGCCAGTAGTCTTGGGGTTACTGAAGCTTTCTTT	CASSLGVTEAFF
.	.	TRBV15	TRBJ2-3	TGTGCCACCAGGAGGGCAGGGAGTGCGGATACGCAGTATTTT	CATRRAGSADTQYF
.	.	TRBV29-1	TRBJ2-1	TGCAGCGTTGAAGGCGGCTCCTACAATGAGCAGTTCTTC	CSVEGGSYNEQFF
few	.	TRBV11-3	TRBJ2-3	TGTGCCAGCAGTCTCGGAGGTAGCACAGATACGCAGTATTTT	CASSLGGSTDTQYF
.	TRBD1	TRBV19	TRBJ1-5	TGTGCCAGTAGTACCCCCGGACAGGTACATCAGCCCCAGCATTTT	CASSTPGQVHQPQHF
.	TRBD1	TRBV18	TRBJ2-7	TGTGCCAGCTCACTACGGGACAGGGTTTACGAGCAGTACTTC	CASSLRDRVYEQYF
.	.	TRBV29-1	TRBJ1-1	TGCAGCGTTTGGGACACTGAAGCTTTCTTT	CSVWDTEAFF
.	TRBD1	TRBV11-2	TRBJ2-7	TGTGCCAGCAGCTTGACCTCGCTAAGGACAGGGGATCCCTACGAGCAGTACTTC	CASSLTSLRTGDPYEQYF
.	TRBD1	TRBV4-3	TRBJ1-1	TGCGCCAGCAGCCAAGAGGGGGGACAGACCCAAGCTTTCTTT	CASSQEGGQTQAFF
.	.	TRBV5-5	TRBJ2-7	TGTGCCAGCAGACTGGACAGCGCAGGCTACGAGCAGTACTTC	CASRLDSAGYEQYF
.	.	TRBV7-2	TRBJ2-3	TGTGCCAGCAGCTTAATCGGGCTGACGGAGACAGATACGCAGTATTTT	CASSLIGLTETDTQYF
.	.	TRBV5-6	TRBJ1-1	TGTGCCAGCAGCAAACAGGTTACTGAAGCTTTCTTT	CASSKQVTEAFF
.	.	TRBV4-3	TRBJ2-1	TGCGCCAGCAGCCAAAACCCCTGGACTGACCATTTCAATGAGCAGTTCTTC	CASSQNPWTDHFNEQFF
medium-sized	TRBD1	TRBV5-5	TRBJ1-5	TGTGCCAGCAGCTTGCGACAGGGGGGAAATCAGCCCCAGCATTTT	CASSLRQGGNQPQHF
.	TRBD1	TRBV14	TRBJ2-7	TGTACCAGCAGCCTCCTAGGGACAGGGGACTACGAGCAGTACTTC	CTSSLLGTGDYEQYF
.	.	TRBV7-8	TRBJ2-1	TGTGCCAGCAGCAACCAACTGGACCGAAGCCAACCGGGGAGTGAGCAGTTCTTC	CASSNQLDRSQPGSEQFF
.	.	TRBV6-5	TRBJ1-2	TGTGCCAGCACCCAACTAGGGAGGATGGGGGGCTACACCTTC	CASTQLGRMGGYTF
.	TRBD2	TRBV27	TRBJ2-5	TGTGCCAGCATGGCGGGGGGGGAGACCCAGTACTTC	CASMAGGETQYF
.	TRBD1	TRBV11-2	TRBJ1-1	TGTGCCAGCAGCTTGAGACAGGGGAACACTGAAGCTTTCTTT	CASSLRQGNTEAFF
.	.	TRBV14	TRBJ2-1	TGTGCCAGCAGCAGGGCCGCCAACAATGAGCAGTTCTTC	CASSRAANNEQFF
.	.	TRBV4-3	TRBJ1-4	TGCGCCAGCAGCCAAGCAACAGGCCGCCCGTTCGATCTCGGGGAAAAACTGTTTTTT	CASSQATGRPFDLGEKLFF
.	.	TRBV4-3	TRBJ2-7	TGCGCCAGCAGCCAAGACGCCGCCGGGCTGTCCTACGAGCAGTACTTC	CASSQDAAGLSYEQYF
.	.	TRBV28	TRBJ1-3	TGTGCCAGTAGACAGGTCCCTGGAAACACCATATATTTT	CASRQVPGNTIYF
.	.	TRBV7-2	TRBJ2-2	TGTGCCAGCAGCTTGAGGAGGGGCACCGGGGAGCTGTTTTTT	CASSLRRGTGELFF
.	.	TRBV7-2	TRBJ1-2	TGTGCCAGCAGCCCGGACAGCTATGGCTACACCTTC	CASSPDSYGYTF
few	.	TRBV5-1	TRBJ1-2	TGCGCCAGCAGCTCCCAAGTCCCGGGACTTGGCTACACCTTC	CASSSQVPGLGYTF
few	TRBD2	TRBV7-6	TRBJ2-5	TGTGCCACCACCTCACTCGGACTAGCGGGGGGGAGTGGGGAGACCCAGTACTTC	CATTSLGLAGGSGETQYF
.	.	TRBV21-1	TRBJ1-6	TGTGCCGGCCGGGACCATAATTCACCCCTCCACTTT	CAGRDHNSPLHF
.	.	TRBV14	TRBJ2-5	TGTGCCAGCAGCCCCCAGGGAGTGACCCAGTACTTC	CASSPQGVTQYF
.	.	TRBV29-1	TRBJ1-2	TGCAGCGTTGGAGGGTATAATGGCTACACCTTC	CSVGGYNGYTF
.	.	TRBV4-3	TRBJ1-1	TGCGCCAGCAGCTACTCCGGCGGGGGGCGCACTGAAGCTTTCTTT	CASSYSGGGRTEAFF
.	TRBD1	TRBV4-3	TRBJ1-1	TGCGCCAGCAGCCGATGGACAGGGGGTGACACTGAAGCTTTCTTT	CASSRWTGGDTEAFF
once	.	TRBV5-5	TRBJ1-2	TGTGCCAGCAGTCCCGGGCATGGGGACTATGGCTACACCTTC	CASSPGHGDYGYTF
.	.	TRBV5-8	TRBJ1-6	TGTGCCAGCAGCTTAGTACAGGGTCATTCACCCCTCCACTTT	CASSLVQGHSPLHF
.	TRBD2	TRBV2	TRBJ2-7	TGTGCCAGCAGGGAAGAAACCCTAGCGGGGGGGCCGGGGTACGAGCAGTACTTC	CASREETLAGGPGYEQYF
.	TRBD1	TRBV6-6	TRBJ2-7	TGTGCCAGCAAAGACAGGGTGGTCTACGAGCAGTACTTC	CASKDRVVYEQYF